The clone carrying this T cell receptor (beta chain) was seen only a few times. Its target is not known. Per germline, CDR1 ENHRY and CDR2 SYGVKD. CDR3 length: 14 residues. After removal of 6 bases from V and 3 bases from J, the junction contained 3 bases not matched to a gene. Naive CD4 T cells, CD45RO-negative and CD62L-positive, were flow-sorted from PBMCs. This record comes from a study of human versus mouse CDR3 diversity and MHC coevolution. Turning to the study itself: Each sample yielded about 0.6 x 10^7 to 1.6 x 10^7 valid reads.

Method: immunoSEQ multiplex PCR; TCRdb's copy keeps in-frame clones and lacks some. The sample records tens of thousands of clones, around 94% being singletons. General study results and limits: iCHAO1 estimated the human TCR beta repertoire at roughly 1.5 million clonotypes.

The clonotype comes from a person aged 55 to 69 in good health. This chain links TRBV10-3 with TRBJ1-3, with TRBD1 identical over 9 bases. The sample was naive CD4+ T cells from blood. Stated subset: CD45RO-negative CD62L-positive naive CD4 T cells. The CDR3 DNA reads as TGTGCCATCAGGGCGGGACAGGGTGGAAACACCATATATTTT. This codes for CAIRAGQGGNTIYF.